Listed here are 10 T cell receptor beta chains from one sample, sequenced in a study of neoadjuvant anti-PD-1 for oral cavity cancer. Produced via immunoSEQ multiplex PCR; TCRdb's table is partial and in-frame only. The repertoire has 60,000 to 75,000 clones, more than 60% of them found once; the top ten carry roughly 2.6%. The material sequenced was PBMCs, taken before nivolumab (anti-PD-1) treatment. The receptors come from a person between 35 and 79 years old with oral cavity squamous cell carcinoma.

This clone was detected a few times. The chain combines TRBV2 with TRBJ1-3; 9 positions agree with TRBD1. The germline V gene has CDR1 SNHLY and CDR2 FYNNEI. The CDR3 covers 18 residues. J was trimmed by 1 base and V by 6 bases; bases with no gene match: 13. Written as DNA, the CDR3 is TGTGCCAGCAGGCCCGGACAGGGGCGACTTCGATCTGGAAACACCATATATTTT. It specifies CASRPGQGRLRSGNTIYF.

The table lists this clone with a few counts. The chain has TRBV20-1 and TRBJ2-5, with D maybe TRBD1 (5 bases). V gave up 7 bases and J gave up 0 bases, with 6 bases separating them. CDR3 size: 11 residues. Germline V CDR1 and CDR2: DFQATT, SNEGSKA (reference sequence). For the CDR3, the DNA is TGCAGTGGACAGCACCAAGAGACCCAGTACTTC. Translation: CSGQHQETQYF.

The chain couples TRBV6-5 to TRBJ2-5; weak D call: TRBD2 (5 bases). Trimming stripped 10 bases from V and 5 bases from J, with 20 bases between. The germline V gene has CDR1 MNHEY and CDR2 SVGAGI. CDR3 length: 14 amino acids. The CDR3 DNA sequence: TGTGCCACTACGCCCCCCGGGATAGGGGAGACCCAGTACTTC. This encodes CATTPPGIGETQYF.

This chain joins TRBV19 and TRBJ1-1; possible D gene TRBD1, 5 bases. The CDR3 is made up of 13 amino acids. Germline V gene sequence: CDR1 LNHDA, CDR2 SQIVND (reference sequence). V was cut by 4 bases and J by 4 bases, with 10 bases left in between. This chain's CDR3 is CASSTGTGTEAFF. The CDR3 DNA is TGTGCCAGTAGTACCGGGACGGGCACTGAAGCTTTCTTT.

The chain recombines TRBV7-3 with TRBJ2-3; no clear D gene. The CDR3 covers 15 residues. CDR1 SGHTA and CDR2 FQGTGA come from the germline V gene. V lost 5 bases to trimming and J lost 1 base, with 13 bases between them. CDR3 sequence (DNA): TGTGCCAGCAGCGCCCAGATTATCGGCACAGATACGCAGTATTTT. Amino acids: CASSAQIIGTDTQYF.

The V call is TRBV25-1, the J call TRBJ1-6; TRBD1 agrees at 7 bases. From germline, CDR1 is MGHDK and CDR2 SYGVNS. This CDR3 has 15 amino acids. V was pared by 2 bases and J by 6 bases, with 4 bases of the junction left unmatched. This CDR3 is CASSERGLSNSPLHF. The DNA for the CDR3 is TGTGCCAGCAGTGAAAGGGGGCTATCTAATTCACCCCTCCACTTT.

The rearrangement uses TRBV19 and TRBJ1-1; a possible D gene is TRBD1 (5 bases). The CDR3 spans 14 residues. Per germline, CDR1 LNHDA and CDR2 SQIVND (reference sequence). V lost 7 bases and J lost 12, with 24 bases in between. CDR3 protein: CASTQSGTLRTTFF. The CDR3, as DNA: TGTGCCAGTACCCAATCCGGGACCCTTAGGACAACTTTCTTT.

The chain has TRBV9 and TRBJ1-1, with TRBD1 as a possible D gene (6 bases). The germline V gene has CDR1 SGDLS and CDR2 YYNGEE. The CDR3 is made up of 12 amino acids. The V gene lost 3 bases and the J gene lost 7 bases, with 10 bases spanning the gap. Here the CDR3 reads CASSDGTLEAFF. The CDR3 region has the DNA TGTGCCAGCAGCGACGGGACACTTGAAGCTTTCTTT. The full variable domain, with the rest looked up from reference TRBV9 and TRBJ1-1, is DSGVTQTPKHLITATGQRVTLRCSPRSGDLSVYWYQQSLDQGLQFLIQYYNGEERAKGNILERFSAQQFPDLHSELNLSSLELGDSALYFCASSDGTLEAFFGQGTRLTVV.

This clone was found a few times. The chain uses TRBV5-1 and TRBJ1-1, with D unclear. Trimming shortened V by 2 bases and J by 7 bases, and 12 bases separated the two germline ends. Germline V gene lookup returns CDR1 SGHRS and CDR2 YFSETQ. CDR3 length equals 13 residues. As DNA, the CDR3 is TGCGCCAGCAGCTTCCGGCGGGAGAATGAAGCTTTCTTT. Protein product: CASSFRRENEAFF. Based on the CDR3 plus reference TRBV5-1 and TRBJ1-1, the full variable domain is KAGVTQTPRYLIKTRGQQVTLSCSPISGHRSVSWYQQTPGQGLQFLFEYFSETQRNKGNFPGRFSGRQFSNSRSEMNVSTLELGDSALYLCASSFRRENEAFFGQGTRLTVV.

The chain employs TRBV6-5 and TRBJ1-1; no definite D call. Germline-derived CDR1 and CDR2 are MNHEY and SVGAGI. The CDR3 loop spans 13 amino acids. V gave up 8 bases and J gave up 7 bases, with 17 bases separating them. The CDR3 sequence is CASSDEAKLEAFF. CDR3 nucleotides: TGTGCCAGCTCTGATGAGGCCAAGCTTGAAGCTTTCTTT.